These T cell receptor beta chains were read from a single sample in a study of T-cell reconstitution after alpha-beta-depleted transplantation in children. Using its own MiXCR run on the PCR reads, TCRdb lists one record per CDR3 protein. The sample carries over 45,000 distinct CDR3 sequences, approximately 9.2% recorded once. Material: PBMCs, mostly from graft donor cells, obtained 60 days after TCRalphabeta/CD19-depleted stem cell transplant. The receptors were sampled from a male patient between 2 and 15 years old who had a stem cell transplant for chronic granulomatous disease, so the T cells may come from the graft donor. CDR3s include the opening cysteine and the closing phenylalanine or tryptophan. Each record gives: clone size, V gene, CDR3 length, D gene, J gene, CDR3 protein, CDR3 DNA. D genes are given only for firm matches. The listing skips clone size in some rows; elsewhere it reads once, few, many or a size class.

>many|TRBV29-1|16|TRBD2|TRBJ2-1
CSTREVAGSSYNEQFF
TGCAGCACCCGGGAGGTAGCGGGCAGCTCCTACAATGAGCAGTTCTTC
>many|TRBV14|15|TRBD1|TRBJ2-7
CASSQELGQGYEQYF
TGTGCCAGCAGCCAAGAGTTAGGACAGGGCTACGAGCAGTACTTC
>many|TRBV5-6|15|TRBD1|TRBJ2-7
CASSLRQGVVYEQYF
TGTGCCAGCAGCTTGCGTCAGGGGGTAGTCTACGAGCAGTACTTC
>many|TRBV16|13|.|TRBJ2-3
CASSQSLGDTQYF
TGTGCCAGCAGCCAATCGTTAGGGGATACGCAGTATTTT
>many|TRBV2|12|.|TRBJ2-7
CASSAGSYEQYF
TGTGCCAGCAGTGCCGGGTCCTACGAGCAGTACTTC
>many|TRBV5-5|15|TRBD1|TRBJ2-5
CASSLAGTGAGTQYF
TGTGCCAGCAGCTTGGCCGGGACAGGGGCTGGGACCCAGTACTTC
>.|TRBV5-1|15|.|TRBJ2-3
CASSLSGMFTDTQYF
TGCGCCAGCAGCTTGTCAGGGATGTTCACAGATACGCAGTATTTT
>many|TRBV9|14|.|TRBJ1-1
CASSALPGSTEAFF
TGTGCCAGCAGCGCGCTACCGGGGTCCACTGAAGCTTTCTTT
>.|TRBV27|15|.|TRBJ1-5
CASSPMGFSNQPQHF
TGTGCCAGCAGTCCGATGGGATTTAGCAATCAGCCCCAGCATTTT
>many|TRBV6-1|16|TRBD2|TRBJ2-6
CACKLAGGSGANVLTF
TGTGCCTGCAAACTAGCGGGAGGCTCTGGGGCCAACGTCCTGACTTTC
>few|TRBV27|15|.|TRBJ2-1
CASSPFEGGYNEQFF
TGTGCCAGCAGCCCCTTTGAGGGGGGTTACAATGAGCAGTTCTTC
>many|TRBV6-1|17|TRBD2|TRBJ2-7
CASSPYPLAGETYEQYF
TGTGCCAGCAGTCCATACCCTCTAGCGGGAGAGACCTACGAGCAGTACTTC
>.|TRBV4-2|14|.|TRBJ2-3
CASSQDLRTDTQYF
TGTGCCAGCAGCCAAGATCTACGCACAGATACGCAGTATTTT
>.|TRBV27|13|.|TRBJ1-1
CASSLSRLTEAFF
TGTGCCAGCAGTTTATCTCGGCTCACTGAAGCTTTCTTT
>few|TRBV13|16|.|TRBJ2-5
CASSRWNGRMVETQYF
TGTGCCAGCAGCCGGTGGAACGGGAGAATGGTGGAGACCCAGTACTTC
>few|TRBV12-3/TRBV12-4|20|TRBD1|TRBJ2-6
CASSPYLGQGASSGANVLTF
TGTGCCAGCAGTCCCTACCTCGGACAGGGAGCTTCGTCTGGGGCCAACGTCCTGACTTTC
>many|TRBV28|14|TRBD1|TRBJ1-6
CASSTQSPGQGFHF
TGTGCCAGCTCGACCCAATCCCCGGGACAGGGTTTCCACTTT
>many|TRBV30|15|.|TRBJ2-7
CAWSLLAHPTYEQYF
TGTGCCTGGAGTTTACTGGCGCATCCTACCTACGAGCAGTACTTC
>.|TRBV6-5|16|TRBD1|TRBJ2-1
CASSYPTGASYNEQFF
TGTGCCAGCAGTTACCCGACAGGGGCCTCCTACAATGAGCAGTTCTTC
>many|TRBV20-1|15|TRBD2|TRBJ2-1
CSARGTSGRGNEQFF
TGCAGTGCTAGAGGGACTAGCGGGAGGGGAAATGAGCAGTTCTTC
>many|TRBV9|13|.|TRBJ2-7
CASSASELGAQYF
TGTGCCAGCAGCGCGAGCGAGCTGGGGGCGCAGTACTTC